The rows below give T cell receptor beta chains drawn from one sample of a study of T cells in Graves' hyperthyroidism and ophthalmopathy. MiXCR was run by TCRdb on the multiplex PCR reads, yielding one entry per CDR3 protein. The repertoire holds about 590,000 distinct CDR3 sequences, about a sixth seen once, with roughly 6.6% in the top ten. Sequencing was carried out using blood. All receptors come from a woman aged 30 to 39 with Graves' hyperthyroidism. CDR3s include the opening cysteine and the closing phenylalanine or tryptophan. Fields, in order: J gene, D gene, V gene, clone size, CDR3 DNA, CDR3 protein. The D gene is left open where the match is weak. Size tells how often a clone was seen (once, few, many) or the class of an expanded clone, and some rows leave it out.

>TRBJ1-1|.|TRBV15|.
TGTGCCACCAGCAGTTCCGGGTCATACACTGAAGCTTTCTTT
CATSSSGSYTEAFF
>TRBJ1-4|TRBD1|TRBV12-3/TRBV12-4|.
TGTGCCAGCACCCGGACAGGGGGCCGGTCTAATGAAAAACTGTTTTTT
CASTRTGGRSNEKLFF
>TRBJ1-1|.|TRBV2|many
TGTGCCAGCAGGGCCTCGAGCCCCACCTCTGAAGCTTTCTTT
CASRASSPTSEAFF
>TRBJ2-1|.|TRBV4-1|few
TGCGCCAGCAGCCAACTTGACAATGAGCAGTTCTTC
CASSQLDNEQFF
>TRBJ1-5|.|TRBV20-1|many
TGCAGTGCTAGAGAACCCCTGGGGGGAAGCAATCAGCCCCAGCATTTT
CSAREPLGGSNQPQHF
>TRBJ2-4|.|TRBV6-2/TRBV6-3|.
TGTGCCAGCACCGTTAGGGAGGTTGGACTGGACATTCAGTACTTC
CASTVREVGLDIQYF
>TRBJ1-5|.|TRBV6-1|many
TGTGCCAGCAGTCAAAGGTCCAGCAATCAGCCCCAGCATTTT
CASSQRSSNQPQHF
>TRBJ2-7|.|TRBV12-3/TRBV12-4|.
TGTGCCACCAGACGGGACGGTACCTCCTACGAGCAGTACTTC
CATRRDGTSYEQYF
>TRBJ1-2|.|TRBV5-1|.
TGCGCCAGCAGCCCTTGGGAGAACTATGGCTACACCTTC
CASSPWENYGYTF
>TRBJ2-2|.|TRBV28|few
TGTGCCAGCACTCGACAGGGCAGGGCTAGCGGGAACACCGGGGAGCTGTTTTTT
CASTRQGRASGNTGELFF
>TRBJ2-1|.|TRBV20-1|many
TGCAGTGCCCTAGCGCACTCCTACAATGAGCAGTTCTTC
CSALAHSYNEQFF
>TRBJ1-1|.|TRBV15|once
TGTGCCACCAGCAGAGATCGGGACACTGAAGCTTTCTTT
CATSRDRDTEAFF
>TRBJ1-2|.|TRBV11-2|many
TGTGCCAGCAGCCCCTTCGTTGAGCCTGGTGGCTACACCTTC
CASSPFVEPGGYTF
>TRBJ2-3|TRBD2|TRBV4-2|few
TGTGCCAGCAGCCGGTCCATCCTAGCGGCGTCTAGCACAGATACGCAGTATTTT
CASSRSILAASSTDTQYF
>TRBJ2-1|.|TRBV30|.
TGTGCCTGGAGTGTCCCCCGCGGGAATCCCAATGAGCAGTTCTTC
CAWSVPRGNPNEQFF
>TRBJ1-1|.|TRBV7-9|many
TGTGCCAGCAGCTTAGACGCAGCTTTCCTCCCTACTGAAGCTTTCTTT
CASSLDAAFLPTEAFF
>TRBJ1-1|.|TRBV19|few
TGTGCCAGTAGTCCTCGAAATGGGCCTGAAGCTTTCTTT
CASSPRNGPEAFF
>TRBJ2-1|.|TRBV9|.
TGTGCCAGCAGCGGCGCTTGGAATGAGCAGTTCTTC
CASSGAWNEQFF
>TRBJ1-1|.|TRBV10-2|.
TGCGCCAGACGCAGGGAGCGGGACACTGAAGCTTTCTTT
CARRRERDTEAFF